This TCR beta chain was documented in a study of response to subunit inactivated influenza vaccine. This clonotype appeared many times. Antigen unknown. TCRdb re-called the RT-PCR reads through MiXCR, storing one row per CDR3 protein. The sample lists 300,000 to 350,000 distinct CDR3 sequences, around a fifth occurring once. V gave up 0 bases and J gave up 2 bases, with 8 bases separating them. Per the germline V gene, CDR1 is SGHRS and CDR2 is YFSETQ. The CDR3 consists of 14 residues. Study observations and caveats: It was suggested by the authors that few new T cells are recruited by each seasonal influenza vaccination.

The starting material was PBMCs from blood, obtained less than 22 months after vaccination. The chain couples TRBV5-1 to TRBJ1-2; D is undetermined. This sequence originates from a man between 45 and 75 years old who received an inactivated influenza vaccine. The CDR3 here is CASSLEASNYGYTF. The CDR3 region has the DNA TGCGCCAGCAGCTTGGAGGCCAGCAACTATGGCTACACCTTC.